Shown below are 32 T cell receptor beta chains from a single sample sequenced in a study of blood T cell repertoires in COVID-19. Clones were sequenced by immunoSEQ multiplex PCR, and TCRdb holds only the in-frame ones, with some missing. This repertoire shows 72,000 or so clones, around 86% found once; its top ten account for around 13%. The sample comprised peripheral blood. The source of these receptors is a woman aged 60-70 years with acute or convalescent COVID-19.

The genes are TRBV5-6 and TRBJ1-3; possibly TRBD1 for D (5 bases). Germline V lookup: CDR1 SGHDT, CDR2 YYEEEE. This CDR3 is built from 14 residues. V lost 4 bases to trimming and J lost 4 bases, with 12 bases between them. The CDR3 reads CASSALTVGNTIYF. For the CDR3, the DNA is TGTGCCAGCAGCGCCTTGACAGTAGGAAACACCATATATTTT.

The rearrangement links TRBV19 to TRBJ2-3, with TRBD2 matching over 8 bases. Germline V gene data show CDR1 as LNHDA and CDR2 as SQIVND (reference sequence). CDR3 length: 14 amino acids. V shed 5 bases, J shed 2 bases, and the junction held 3 bases outside the gene matches. The CDR3, as DNA: TGTGCCAGTAGTCAGCGGGGGCCCACAGATACGCAGTATTTT. Its translation is CASSQRGPTDTQYF.

This clone occurred a few times. The genes are TRBV7-9 and TRBJ2-1; tentative D call: TRBD1 (6 bases). This CDR3 region has 14 residues. Between the trimmed V and J ends, which lost 1 base and 6 bases, there was a span of 10 bases. CDR1 and CDR2 (germline): SEHNR, FQNEAQ (reference sequence). In DNA, the CDR3 is TGTGCCAGCAGCTTAGGTGGGGGCCCCAATGAGCAGTTCTTC. It specifies CASSLGGGPNEQFF.

CDR3 DNA: TGTGCCAGTAGTCCAGACCGGGACAGGGCCACAGATACGCAGTATTTT. Its protein product is CASSPDRDRATDTQYF. The rearrangement uses TRBV19 and TRBJ2-3; TRBD1 matches 9 bases. The trim removed 5 bases at V and 2 bases at J, leaving 8 bases unmatched. This CDR3 contains 16 residues. Germline loops: CDR1 LNHDA, CDR2 SQIVND (reference sequence).

The chain uses TRBV30 and TRBJ2-5, with D possibly matching TRBD2 (5 bases). The CDR3 runs to 13 residues. CDR1 and CDR2 from the germline V gene are GTSNPN and SVGIG (reference sequence). Trimming took off 1 base at V and 5 bases at J, with 11 bases between the two ends. The CDR3 bases are TGTGCCTGGAGTGCCGGGGTGGGGGAGACCCAGTACTTC. Translation gives CAWSAGVGETQYF.

CDR3: CASSLRQTTDYGYTF. CDR3 sequence (DNA): TGTGCCAGCAGCTTGAGACAGACGACGGACTATGGCTACACCTTC. V and J are TRBV5-4 and TRBJ1-2, with a possible D match to TRBD1 (5 bases). V shed 1 base and J shed 3 bases, with 13 bases lying between them. The CDR3 extends over 15 amino acids. CDR1 and CDR2 from the germline V gene are SGHNT and YYREEE (reference sequence).

CDR3: CASSRDRGINEQYF. The CDR3 coding sequence is TGTGCCAGCAGCCGGGACAGGGGGATCAACGAGCAGTACTTC. V is TRBV7-9 and J is TRBJ2-7, with 11 positions matching TRBD1. V gave up 5 bases and J gave up 5 bases; unmatched junction bases: 5. Germline V CDR1 and CDR2: SEHNR, FQNEAQ (reference sequence). This CDR3 region has 14 residues.

The rearrangement links TRBV5-1 to TRBJ2-5, with D possibly being TRBD2 (6 bases). Trimming left V 4 bases short and J 0 bases short, with 13 bases between. Germline lookup yields CDR1 SGHRS and CDR2 YFSETQ. The CDR3 sequence is 15 residues long. CDR3 region: CASSPFGGNQETQYF. The DNA for the CDR3 is TGCGCCAGCAGCCCCTTTGGGGGGAACCAAGAGACCCAGTACTTC.

This chain uses TRBV27 with TRBJ1-2, with a weak D call TRBD1 (6 bases). This CDR3 is 13 amino acids long. CDR1 is MNHEY, CDR2 SMNVEV, per germline (reference sequence). V gave up 6 bases and J gave up 4 bases, with 12 bases separating them. As DNA, the CDR3 is TGTGCCAGCAGAACTACAGGGAGCTATGGCTACACCTTC. Protein product: CASRTTGSYGYTF.

The V gene is TRBV29-1, the J gene TRBJ1-2; maybe TRBD1 (5 bases). The V end was cut by 4 bases, the J end by 0 bases, with 9 bases between. Germline V gene lookup returns CDR1 SQVTM and CDR2 ANQGSEA. The length of the CDR3 is 13 residues. In nucleotides, the CDR3 is TGCAGCGTTGCGGACACAGCTAACTATGGCTACACCTTC. It is translated as CSVADTANYGYTF.

This chain uses TRBV7-2 with TRBJ2-5, with 10 bases that match TRBD2. Per germline, CDR1 SGHTA and CDR2 FQGNSA. With 5 bases clipped from V and 8 bases from J, the junction kept 8 bases outside the gene matches. This CDR3 comprises 14 residues. Written as DNA, the CDR3 is TGTGCCAGCAGCCCCAGCGGGGGGGCCGAAACCCAGTACTTC. Translation: CASSPSGGAETQYF.

CDR3 protein: CASSESFVGNQPQHF. CDR3 DNA sequence: TGTGCCAGCAGTGAATCGTTCGTAGGCAATCAGCCCCAGCATTTT. This chain links TRBV6-1 with TRBJ1-5; D not resolved. Germline V CDR1 and CDR2: MNHNS, SASEGT. There are 15 residues in the CDR3. V was cut by 2 bases and J by 2 bases, with 10 bases left in between.

The chain has TRBV3-1 (or the pseudogene TRBV3-2) and TRBJ2-3; the D gene is possibly TRBD2 (5 bases). The V end lost 4 bases, the J end lost 1 base, and 9 bases lay between the germline ends. The CDR3 loop spans 14 amino acids. Germline assignment: CDR1 LGHDT and CDR2 YNNKEL (reference sequence). The CDR3 reads CASSPGLGTDTQYF. CDR3 bases: TGTGCCAGCAGCCCCGGACTTGGCACAGATACGCAGTATTTT.

This chain joins TRBV19 and TRBJ1-4; 10 bases map to TRBD1. Germline V gives CDR1 LNHDA, CDR2 SQIVND (reference sequence). V lost 3 bases to trimming and J lost 5 bases; unmatched junction nucleotides: 6. This CDR3 has 16 residues. The CDR3 region is CASSMPTGGRNEKLFF. The DNA for the CDR3 is TGTGCCAGTAGTATGCCGACAGGGGGCCGGAATGAAAAACTGTTTTTT.

For the CDR3, the DNA is TGTGCCAGCAGCTTAACGACAGGGTCCACCGGGGAGCTGTTTTTT. It codes for CASSLTTGSTGELFF. The chain uses TRBV7-8 and TRBJ2-2; 7 bases fit TRBD1. The CDR3 loop spans 15 amino acids. The V segment lost 2 bases and the J segment 4 bases; nucleotides outside the gene matches: 4. CDR1 and CDR2 from the germline V gene are SGHVS and FQNEAQ.

The CDR3 bases are TGTGCCAGCAGCCGGCCCCCGGGGTCAGGAACCTACGAGCAGTACTTC. Its protein product is CASSRPPGSGTYEQYF. This chain joins TRBV3-1 (or the pseudogene TRBV3-2) and TRBJ2-7, with D possibly matching TRBD2 (5 bases). Trimming removed 4 bases from V and 2 bases from J, with 18 bases in between. Germline-derived CDR1 and CDR2 are LGHDT and YNNKEL (reference sequence). The CDR3 totals 16 residues.

The chain joins TRBV11-2 to TRBJ1-6, with TRBD1 identical over 9 bases. Germline V lookup: CDR1 SGHAT, CDR2 FQNNGV. J lost 9 bases, V lost 6 bases, and 9 bases had no gene match. The CDR3 is 15 amino acids. The CDR3 loop is CASRPTGGSGSPLHF. The CDR3 DNA is TGTGCCAGCAGACCTACAGGGGGCTCGGGTTCACCCCTCCACTTT.

This chain joins TRBV5-1 and TRBJ2-4; no reliable D call. CDR3 length: 14 residues. Germline CDR1 reads SGHRS; CDR2 reads YFSETQ. V lost 4 bases and J lost 10, with 18 bases in between. In DNA, the CDR3 is TGCGCCAGCAGCCCCAACGACCCCACGGGTATTCAGTACTTC. Translation: CASSPNDPTGIQYF.

The rearrangement links TRBV3-1 (or the pseudogene TRBV3-2) to TRBJ1-2; 10 bases are shared with TRBD1. Trimming removed 5 bases from V and 0 bases from J; junction bases left unmatched: 6. Germline CDR1 LGHDT, CDR2 YNNKEL (reference sequence). This CDR3 region has 16 residues. CDR3 residues: CASSGGQGVANYGYTF. CDR3 DNA: TGTGCCAGCAGCGGCGGACAGGGGGTTGCTAACTATGGCTACACCTTC.

V and J are TRBV25-1 and TRBJ1-3; 7 bases are a match to TRBD1. CDR3 length: 13 residues. J was trimmed by 2 bases and V by 8 bases; bases with no gene match: 3. Germline V gene lookup returns CDR1 MGHDK and CDR2 SYGVNS. The CDR3 coding sequence is TGTGCCAGCGGCCAGGGGGCTGGAAACACCATATATTTT. Amino acids: CASGQGAGNTIYF.

The chain uses TRBV3-1 (or the pseudogene TRBV3-2) and TRBJ2-1; TRBD2 matches 9 bases. The CDR3 is 15 amino acids. J was trimmed by 4 bases and V by 4 bases; bases with no gene match: 5. Per the germline V gene, CDR1 is LGHDT and CDR2 is YNNKEL (reference sequence). CDR3 protein: CASSLELAGYNEQFF. CDR3 nucleotides: TGTGCCAGCAGCCTTGAGCTAGCGGGATACAATGAGCAGTTCTTC.

The chain recombines TRBV3-1 (or the pseudogene TRBV3-2) with TRBJ1-3, with 7 bases fitting TRBD1. CDR3 length equals 16 residues. V shed 2 bases, J shed 4 bases, and the junction held 8 bases outside the gene matches. CDR1 and CDR2 (germline): LGHDT, YNNKEL (reference sequence). CDR3 DNA: TGTGCCAGCAGCCAACGGAGGGGGCCGGCCGGAAACACCATATATTTT. Residues: CASSQRRGPAGNTIYF.

The chain recombines TRBV25-1 with TRBJ1-1; a possible D gene is TRBD1 (6 bases). With 0 bases removed from V and 4 bases from J, the gap between germline ends came to 15 bases. The CDR3 extends over 16 amino acids. CDR1 MGHDK and CDR2 SYGVNS come from the germline V gene. CDR3 in DNA: TGTGCCAGCAGTGAATATAGAGGGGGATCACCCACTGAAGCTTTCTTT. It encodes CASSEYRGGSPTEAFF.

This clone has more than one count but fewer than ten. V gene TRBV11-2 combines with J gene TRBJ2-7, with TRBD1 as a possible D gene (6 bases). The CDR3 covers 16 residues. V shed 2 bases and J shed 3 bases, with 17 bases lying between them. Germline V CDR1 and CDR2: SGHAT, FQNNGV. DNA of the CDR3: TGTGCCAGCAGCTTATTCCCCCCACAGGGCAACTACGAGCAGTACTTC. It specifies CASSLFPPQGNYEQYF.

The table lists this clone with a few counts. The chain has TRBV9 and TRBJ2-1; a possible D gene is TRBD1 (6 bases). V lost 4 bases and J lost 0, with 14 bases in between. The V gene's germline CDR1 is SGDLS and CDR2 YYNGEE. The CDR3 runs to 16 residues. The CDR3 coding sequence is TGTGCCAGCAGCTTCCTAGGACAGAGCTCCTACAATGAGCAGTTCTTC. Its protein product is CASSFLGQSSYNEQFF. Full variable domain (rest looked up from reference TRBV9 and TRBJ2-1): DSGVTQTPKHLITATGQRVTLRCSPRSGDLSVYWYQQSLDQGLQFLIQYYNGEERAKGNILERFSAQQFPDLHSELNLSSLELGDSALYFCASSFLGQSSYNEQFFGPGTRLTVL.

The chain employs TRBV19 and TRBJ1-1, with 11 bases fitting TRBD1. CDR1 is LNHDA, CDR2 SQIVND, per germline (reference sequence). V lost 7 bases, J lost 4 bases, and 8 bases stayed unmatched. The CDR3 runs to 15 residues. CDR3 DNA sequence: TGTGCCAGTACCATCGGAGGGACAGGGGGCACTGAAGCTTTCTTT. It is translated as CASTIGGTGGTEAFF.

The V and J genes are TRBV3-1 (or the pseudogene TRBV3-2) and TRBJ1-4, with a possible D match to TRBD1 (5 bases). Germline values: CDR1 LGHDT, CDR2 YNNKEL (reference sequence). The CDR3 contains 16 residues. Deletions cut 1 base from V and 0 bases from J, with 9 bases between. This CDR3 reads CASSQGGPATNEKLFF. CDR3 bases: TGTGCCAGCAGCCAAGGGGGCCCTGCAACTAATGAAAAACTGTTTTTT.

The chain carries TRBV19 and TRBJ1-5, with D uncertain. Trimming cost V 5 bases and J 2 bases, with 13 bases left between them. The V gene's germline CDR1 is LNHDA and CDR2 SQIVND (reference sequence). The CDR3 has 15 amino acids. The DNA for the CDR3 is TGTGCCAGTAGTTATGGGTCCGGGGGCAATCAGCCCCAGCATTTT. Translating gives CASSYGSGGNQPQHF.

CDR3 coding DNA: TGTGCCAGCAGTGTGGACAGGGTGAACACTGAAGCTTTCTTT. This translates into CASSVDRVNTEAFF. The chain couples TRBV2 to TRBJ1-1, with 8 positions matching TRBD1. Trimming took 4 bases from V and 0 from J; bases not matched to a gene: 1. The CDR3 has 14 amino acids. The germline CDR1 and CDR2 sequences are SNHLY and FYNNEI.

This sequence joins TRBV2 and TRBJ2-4; 9 nucleotides agree with TRBD1. Germline V gives CDR1 SNHLY, CDR2 FYNNEI. The CDR3 totals 16 residues. V was clipped by 6 bases and J by 1 base; unmatched bases: 7. CDR3 DNA: TGTGCCAGCAGCCGGACAGGGGAGGAGGCCAAAAACATTCAGTACTTC. It is translated as CASSRTGEEAKNIQYF.

The rearrangement links TRBV28 to TRBJ2-3, with 9 bases that match TRBD2. With 7 bases clipped from V and 0 bases from J, the junction kept 8 bases outside the gene matches. Germline V CDR1 and CDR2: MDHEN, SYDVKM. There are 16 residues in the CDR3. The CDR3 loop is CASILSGGPSTDTQYF. In DNA, the CDR3 is TGTGCCAGCATCCTTAGCGGGGGCCCTAGCACAGATACGCAGTATTTT.

This chain joins TRBV3-1 (or the pseudogene TRBV3-2) and TRBJ1-1; D ambiguous. The ends were cut back, 1 base at V and 3 bases at J, with 15 bases in the middle. The V gene's germline CDR1 is LGHDT and CDR2 YNNKEL (reference sequence). The CDR3 is 16 residues long. The CDR3 is CASSQGFTGKDTEAFF. CDR3 sequence (DNA): TGTGCCAGCAGCCAAGGCTTTACGGGGAAGGACACTGAAGCTTTCTTT.